A single sample is the source of the 29 T cell receptor beta chains below, sequenced in a study of T cells in Graves' hyperthyroidism and ophthalmopathy. TCR beta CDR3 regions were amplified from RNA. TCR CDR3 underwent first-round RT-PCR with the HTBI primer set. TCRdb called the multiplex PCR reads again in MiXCR, with one record for every CDR3 protein. The table has hundreds of thousands of distinct CDR3 sequences, about 43% seen once. The sequenced sample was peripheral blood or thyroid tissue (not recorded which). The receptors shown here come from a woman under 30 with Graves' hyperthyroidism.

J is TRBJ1-5 and V is TRBV6-1; D gene unclear. The germline CDR1 and CDR2 sequences are MNHNS and SASEGT. Trimming removed 8 bases from V and 0 bases from J, with 11 bases in between. The CDR3 length is 14 residues. CDR3 protein: CASPISSSNQPQHF. CDR3 coding DNA: TGTGCCAGCCCTATATCGTCTAGCAATCAGCCCCAGCATTTT.

The chain links TRBV10-3 to TRBJ2-7; weak D call: TRBD1 (5 bases). In germline, CDR1 is ENHRY, CDR2 SYGVKD. This CDR3 is 16 amino acids long. The germline V and J ends were trimmed by 6 bases and 3 bases, with 21 bases remaining between them. In DNA, the CDR3 is TGTGCCATCAGCCCACAGGTTGCAGGCGATGGCTACGAGCAGTACTTC. This encodes CAISPQVAGDGYEQYF.

This clonotype was seen more than once but under ten times. The chain combines TRBV5-1 with TRBJ1-1; no firm D call. This CDR3 comprises 15 residues. Trimming left V 2 bases short and J 1 base short, with 12 bases between. Germline V gene sequence: CDR1 SGHRS, CDR2 YFSETQ. The CDR3 DNA sequence: TGCGCCAGCAGCTTCCGGGAGCCTTCGAACACTGAAGCTTTCTTT. Its translation: CASSFREPSNTEAFF.

In this sample, this clonotype turned up a few times. The chain uses TRBV9 and TRBJ2-5; possible D gene TRBD2, 6 bases. CDR1 is SGDLS and CDR2 is YYNGEE in the germline V gene. The CDR3 totals 17 residues. Trimming removed 4 bases from V and 2 bases from J, with 21 bases in between. The CDR3 reads CASSQARDGSGQETQYF. CDR3 nucleotides: TGTGCCAGCAGCCAAGCGCGGGACGGGAGCGGGCAAGAGACCCAGTACTTC.

This clonotype was seen a handful of times. This chain joins TRBV24-1 and TRBJ1-2; no firm D call. This CDR3 has 12 residues. Trimming stripped 6 bases from V and 7 bases from J, with 11 bases between. Germline V gene data show CDR1 as KGHDR and CDR2 as SFDVKD. The CDR3 here is CATSRADIGYTF. The CDR3 DNA follows: TGTGCCACCAGTCGGGCTGATATTGGCTACACCTTC.

V usage is TRBV9 and J usage is TRBJ1-4; D ambiguous. Deletions cut 2 bases from V and 10 bases from J, with 9 bases between. Germline assignment: CDR1 SGDLS and CDR2 YYNGEE. The CDR3 covers 12 residues. The CDR3 loop reads CASSVREGKLFF. The CDR3 DNA reads as TGTGCCAGCAGCGTGCGGGAGGGAAAACTGTTTTTT. Filled out from reference TRBV9 and TRBJ1-4, the complete variable domain reads DSGVTQTPKHLITATGQRVTLRCSPRSGDLSVYWYQQSLDQGLQFLIQYYNGEERAKGNILERFSAQQFPDLHSELNLSSLELGDSALYFCASSVREGKLFFGSGTQLSVL.

V gene TRBV7-6 combines with J gene TRBJ2-7, with D perhaps given as TRBD1 or TRBD2 (5 bases each). With 9 bases removed from V and 6 bases from J, the gap between germline ends came to 15 bases. CDR1 is SGHVS and CDR2 is FNYEAQ in the germline V gene. CDR3 length: 12 amino acids. The CDR3 reads CASDAWGSEQYF. CDR3 bases: TGTGCCAGTGACGCCTGGGGGAGCGAGCAGTACTTC. Full variable domain (missing parts from reference TRBV7-6 and TRBJ2-7): GAGVSQSPRYKVTKRGQDVALRCDPISGHVSLYWYRQALGQGPEFLTYFNYEAQQDKSGLPNDRFSAERPEGSISTLTIQRTEQRDSAMYRCASDAWGSEQYFGPGTRLTVT.

This clonotype was picked up many times. The J gene is TRBJ1-6, the V gene TRBV2; D uncertain. The V end was cut by 3 bases, the J end by 5 bases, with 8 bases between. The germline V gene encodes CDR1 SNHLY and CDR2 FYNNEI. The CDR3 spans 14 residues. The CDR3 region is CASSDTDDNSPLHF. In DNA, the CDR3 is TGTGCCAGCAGTGATACAGATGATAATTCACCCCTCCACTTT. Looking up the rest from reference TRBV2 and TRBJ1-6 gives the full variable domain: EPEVTQTPSHQVTQMGQEVILRCVPISNHLYFYWYRQILGQKVEFLVSFYNNEISEKSEIFDDQFSVERPDGSNFTLKIRSTKLEDSAMYFCASSDTDDNSPLHFGNGTRLTVT.

V and J are TRBV5-1 and TRBJ2-5; no clear D gene. Trimming pared 4 bases from V and 7 bases from J, leaving 14 bases between. The CDR3 is made up of 13 amino acids. CDR1 is SGHRS and CDR2 is YFSETQ in the germline V gene. This CDR3 is CASSQSDGRTQYF. CDR3 nucleotide sequence: TGCGCCAGCAGCCAGTCGGACGGCCGGACCCAGTACTTC.

This rearrangement joins TRBV7-8 to TRBJ2-7; D tentatively reads TRBD1 or TRBD2 (6 bases each). Germline CDR1 SGHVS, CDR2 FQNEAQ. The CDR3 covers 21 residues. V was clipped by 0 bases and J by 2 bases, with 29 bases between them. The CDR3 here is CASSLARDTYVADRGTYEQYF. In DNA, the CDR3 is TGTGCCAGCAGCTTAGCGCGGGACACTTATGTAGCGGATAGAGGAACCTACGAGCAGTACTTC.

This clonotype was found many times. This chain links TRBV29-1 with TRBJ2-5, with D possibly TRBD2 on 5 matching bases. The V and J ends lost 3 bases and 5 bases respectively, with 10 bases between them. This CDR3 has 12 residues. Per germline, CDR1 SQVTM and CDR2 ANQGSEA. The CDR3 region has the DNA TGCAGCGTTGAGGGCCGGGGTGAGACCCAGTACTTC. This sequence encodes CSVEGRGETQYF. The full variable domain, in which reference TRBV29-1 and TRBJ2-5 provide the parts outside the CDR3, is SAVISQKPSRDICQRGTSLTIQCQVDSQVTMMFWYRQQPGQSLTLIATANQGSEATYESGFVIDKFPISRPNLTFSTLTVSNMSPEDSSIYLCSVEGRGETQYFGPGTRLLVL.

This clonotype has just a few counts. This rearrangement joins TRBV20-1 to TRBJ2-5; D not resolved. The length of the CDR3 is 13 residues. The germline V gene encodes CDR1 DFQATT and CDR2 SNEGSKA (reference sequence). Deletions cut 3 bases from V and 0 bases from J, with 8 bases between. CDR3 protein: CSASWLDQETQYF. CDR3 nucleotides: TGCAGTGCTAGTTGGCTAGACCAAGAGACCCAGTACTTC.

As to this clonotype: Germline is not matched at one junction end, which may reflect a read error. The V call is TRBV2, the J call TRBJ2-5; maybe TRBD2 (5 bases). The CDR3 is made up of 15 amino acids. Germline CDR1 and CDR2: SNHLY and FYNNEI. The CDR3 region is CASSQDVGVGETQYF. The CDR3 DNA is TGCGCCAGCAGCCAAGATGTGGGAGTCGGAGAGACCCAGTACTTC.

This chain joins TRBV20-1 and TRBJ2-7; 8 nucleotides align to TRBD2. Germline V lookup: CDR1 DFQATT, CDR2 SNEGSKA (reference sequence). This CDR3 contains 13 residues. Trimming removed 6 bases from V and 2 bases from J; junction bases left unmatched: 6. The CDR3 here is CSATGLVTYEQYF. The DNA of the CDR3 is TGCAGTGCCACGGGACTAGTAACCTACGAGCAGTACTTC.

The sample holds many counts of this clonotype. V is TRBV7-9 and J is TRBJ1-4; 7 bases fit TRBD1. The V and J ends lost 0 bases and 7 bases, in that order; junction bases with no gene match: 2. The germline CDR1 and CDR2 sequences are SEHNR and FQNEAQ (reference sequence). The CDR3 is made up of 14 amino acids. The CDR3 region is CASSLAGDSEKLFF. Here the CDR3 DNA reads TGTGCCAGCAGCTTAGCGGGGGACAGTGAAAAACTGTTTTTT.

This clonotype was counted once. The chain recombines TRBV2 with TRBJ1-4; D gene unclear. Trimming took 3 bases from V and 13 from J, leaving 18 bases between them. CDR1 and CDR2 (germline): SNHLY, FYNNEI. The CDR3 is 14 residues long. The CDR3: CASSDALVSWGLFF. CDR3 bases: TGTGCCAGCAGTGATGCTTTGGTGTCGTGGGGACTGTTTTTT. The variable domain in full, completed from reference TRBV2 and TRBJ1-4, reads EPEVTQTPSHQVTQMGQEVILRCVPISNHLYFYWYRQILGQKVEFLVSFYNNEISEKSEIFDDQFSVERPDGSNFTLKIRSTKLEDSAMYFCASSDALVSWGLFFGSGTQLSVL.

This clonotype occurred a few times. The V and J genes are TRBV4-1 and TRBJ2-5; TRBD1 aligns across 10 bases. The germline V gene encodes CDR1 MGHRA and CDR2 YSYEKL. With 3 bases clipped from V and 5 bases from J, the junction kept 6 bases outside the gene matches. The CDR3 totals 15 residues. The CDR3 region is CASSHGTGDRETQYF. The DNA of the CDR3 is TGCGCCAGCAGCCACGGGACAGGGGACCGGGAGACCCAGTACTTC.

This sequence joins TRBV25-1 and TRBJ2-5, with 8 bases matching TRBD1. Losses at the gene ends were 4 bases for V and 2 bases for J; bases not matched to a gene: 6. The CDR3 totals 15 residues. Germline assignment: CDR1 MGHDK and CDR2 SYGVNS. The CDR3 is CASSAWDRPQETQYF. Written as DNA, the CDR3 is TGTGCCAGCAGTGCGTGGGACAGGCCGCAAGAGACCCAGTACTTC.

This clonotype has just a few counts. CDR3 DNA: TGCAGTGCCCGTCCGGGACTAGCGGCCTACGAGCAGTACTTC. It codes for CSARPGLAAYEQYF. The chain couples TRBV20-1 to TRBJ2-7; 11 bases are shared with TRBD2. Germline V gene sequence: CDR1 DFQATT, CDR2 SNEGSKA (reference sequence). V shed 6 bases and J 2 bases; nucleotides not matched to a gene: 6. This CDR3 spans 14 amino acids.

With respect to this clonotype: A much larger clone differs from this one at a single base, so this may be a read error. The CDR3 loop reads CSVEDTDRDTEASF. For the CDR3, the DNA is TGCAGCGTTGAAGACACAGATCGGGACACTGAAGCTTCCTTT. The chain is built from TRBV29-1 and TRBJ1-1; possibly TRBD1 for D (6 bases). The CDR3 extends over 14 amino acids. From germline, CDR1 is SQVTM and CDR2 ANQGSEA.

A few counts support this clonotype. The chain uses TRBV7-9 and TRBJ2-5; D is unclear. Germline values: CDR1 SEHNR, CDR2 FQNEAQ (reference sequence). The V gene lost 5 bases and the J gene lost 2 bases, with 18 bases spanning the gap. This CDR3 has 16 amino acids. The CDR3 DNA reads as TGTGCCAGCAGCCAGTCCGAGGAAGCGTTTCAAGAGACCCAGTACTTC. Translation: CASSQSEEAFQETQYF.

The rearrangement joins TRBV2 to TRBJ1-6; D unresolved. The germline V and J ends were trimmed by 5 bases and 10 bases, with 9 bases remaining between them. This CDR3 region has 12 residues. Germline V gene sequence: CDR1 SNHLY, CDR2 FYNNEI. CDR3 region: CASSFLGSPLHF. The CDR3, as DNA: TGTGCCAGCAGTTTTTTGGGCTCACCCCTCCACTTT.

This clonotype was detected many times. The V gene is TRBV24-1, the J gene TRBJ2-7, with TRBD1 as a possible D gene (6 bases). Trimming cost V 3 bases and J 3 bases, with 11 bases left between them. Germline lookup yields CDR1 KGHDR and CDR2 SFDVKD. The CDR3 extends over 14 amino acids. The CDR3 spells CATSDHDRNYEQYF. CDR3 bases: TGTGCCACCAGTGATCACGACAGGAACTACGAGCAGTACTTC.

V usage is TRBV4-1 and J usage is TRBJ2-7; D uncertain. The CDR3 sequence is 13 residues long. V gave up 4 bases and J gave up 5 bases, with 12 bases separating them. Germline CDR1 reads MGHRA; CDR2 reads YSYEKL. CDR3 bases: TGCGCCAGCAGCCCGCGGTTAAGGGACGAGCAGTACTTC. Translation gives CASSPRLRDEQYF.

The gene calls are TRBV14 and TRBJ1-4; D gene uncertain. The germline CDR1 and CDR2 sequences are SGHDN and FVKESK. Trimming took off 1 base at V and 6 bases at J, with 12 bases between the two ends. The CDR3 consists of 15 residues. CDR3 residues: CASSQGAGIYEKLFF. The CDR3 bases are TGTGCCAGCAGCCAAGGGGCGGGTATCTATGAAAAACTGTTTTTT.

This clonotype was counted at least ten times. This rearrangement joins TRBV2 to TRBJ2-5; TRBD2 might be the D (5 bases). Between the trimmed V and J ends, which lost 4 bases and 3 bases, there was a span of 9 bases. Per the germline V gene, CDR1 is SNHLY and CDR2 is FYNNEI. The CDR3 spans 13 residues. The CDR3 sequence: CASSVLREETQYF. As DNA, the CDR3 is TGTGCCAGCAGTGTTCTGAGGGAAGAGACCCAGTACTTC.

This clonotype was detected many times. The chain's CDR3 is CASRGHSKETQYF. As DNA, the CDR3 is TGTGCCAGCAGGGGCCACTCCAAAGAGACCCAGTACTTC. This chain links TRBV12-3 or TRBV12-4 with TRBJ2-5, with no clear D. This CDR3 is built from 13 residues. V lost 6 bases and J 3 bases, leaving 11 bases between the germline ends.

This clonotype showed up just a few times. The conserved phenylalanine or tryptophan is not found at the CDR3 terminus, so this likely reflects a read error. It is unclear where the CDR3 begins or ends on the DNA, so no DNA is shown, and the CDR3 is as TCRdb lists it. The chain has TRBV2 and TRBJ2-5. Germline lookup yields CDR1 SNHLY and CDR2 FYNNEI. 8 amino acids form the CDR3, both terminal residues included. This chain's CDR3 is CASSEGMQ.

In this sample, this clonotype turned up many times. V and J are TRBV25-1 and TRBJ2-7; TRBD2 is a possible D gene (6 bases). The CDR3 length is 13 residues. Deletions cut 4 bases from V and 7 bases from J, with 14 bases between. Germline-derived CDR1 and CDR2 are MGHDK and SYGVNS. The CDR3 protein is CASSATSPWEQYF. CDR3 DNA: TGTGCCAGCAGTGCGACTAGTCCGTGGGAGCAGTACTTC.